This TCR beta chain was profiled in a study of blood T cell repertoires in COVID-19. Authors' data handling: Reference gene primer amplification yielded estimated nucleated cell counts. Clones were sequenced by immunoSEQ multiplex PCR, and TCRdb holds only the in-frame ones, with some missing. V, J and clone size derive from that table, while D and trimming were established from the DNA sequence. The sample holds more than 75,000 clones, 75% to 90% seen once. The V and J ends lost 3 bases and 7 bases respectively, with 8 bases between them. The CDR3 is made up of 12 amino acids. CDR1 KGHDR and CDR2 SFDVKD come from the germline V gene.

The TCR sequence derives from a human donor in a cohort sampled during active COVID-19. The chain combines TRBV24-1 with TRBJ1-2, with D maybe TRBD1 (6 bases). The sample taken for sequencing was peripheral blood. CDR3 DNA sequence: TGTGCCACCAGTGATCAGGGGTTTGGCTACACCTTC. Protein sequence: CATSDQGFGYTF.